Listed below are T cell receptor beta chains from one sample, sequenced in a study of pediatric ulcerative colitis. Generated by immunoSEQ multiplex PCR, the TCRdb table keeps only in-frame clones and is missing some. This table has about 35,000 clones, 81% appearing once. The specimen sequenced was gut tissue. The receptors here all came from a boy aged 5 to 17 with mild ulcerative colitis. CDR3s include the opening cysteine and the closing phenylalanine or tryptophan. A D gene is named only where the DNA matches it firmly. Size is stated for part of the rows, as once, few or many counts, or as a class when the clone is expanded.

CDR3 protein: CSVLRLGGETQYF
CDR3 DNA: TGCAGCGTTCTAAGACTAGGCGGGGAGACCCAGTACTTC
V gene: TRBV29-1
D gene: NA
clone size: NA
J gene: TRBJ2-5

CDR3 protein: CASSHRLAGGPRGKNEQFF
CDR3 DNA: TGCGCCAGCAGCCACCGACTAGCGGGGGGGCCGAGAGGTAAAAATGAGCAGTTCTTC
V gene: TRBV5-1
D gene: TRBD2
clone size: NA
J gene: TRBJ2-1

CDR3 protein: CASTLTAGGPGNEQFF
CDR3 DNA: TGTGCCAGCACCCTTACAGCGGGGGGGCCTGGAAATGAGCAGTTCTTC
V gene: TRBV5-8
D gene: TRBD2
clone size: NA
J gene: TRBJ2-1

CDR3 protein: CASSVDRRGYEQYF
CDR3 DNA: TGTGCCAGCAGCGTAGACCGTCGAGGGTACGAGCAGTACTTC
V gene: TRBV9
D gene: NA
clone size: few
J gene: TRBJ2-7

CDR3 protein: CASRAGRGEQYF
CDR3 DNA: TGTGCCAGCAGGGCAGGGAGAGGGGAGCAGTACTTC
V gene: TRBV6-1
D gene: NA
clone size: NA
J gene: TRBJ2-7

CDR3 protein: CATGVGMNTEAFF
CDR3 DNA: TGTGCCACCGGTGTAGGCATGAACACTGAAGCTTTCTTT
V gene: TRBV6-5
D gene: NA
clone size: NA
J gene: TRBJ1-1

CDR3 protein: CASRGQGYNSPLHF
CDR3 DNA: TGTGCCAGCAGGGGACAGGGGTATAATTCACCCCTCCACTTT
V gene: TRBV2
D gene: TRBD1
clone size: few
J gene: TRBJ1-6

CDR3 protein: CASSLAGTGDTNSPLHF
CDR3 DNA: TGTGCCAGCAGCTTAGCCGGGACAGGGGATACTAATTCACCCCTCCACTTT
V gene: TRBV7-9
D gene: TRBD1
clone size: NA
J gene: TRBJ1-6

CDR3 protein: CASSRGQASTQYF
CDR3 DNA: TGTGCCAGCAGCCGGGGACAGGCGAGTACGCAGTATTTT
V gene: TRBV5-6
D gene: TRBD1
clone size: NA
J gene: TRBJ2-3

CDR3 protein: CASSLRVVSEAFF
CDR3 DNA: TGTGCCAGCAGCCTCAGGGTTGTGTCTGAAGCTTTCTTT
V gene: TRBV7-9
D gene: NA
clone size: NA
J gene: TRBJ1-1

CDR3 protein: CASSLLRGGADEQFF
CDR3 DNA: TGCGCCAGCAGCTTGTTGCGCGGGGGGGCAGATGAGCAGTTCTTC
V gene: TRBV5-1
D gene: TRBD2
clone size: NA
J gene: TRBJ2-1

CDR3 protein: CSAETGDEAFF
CDR3 DNA: TGCAGTGCTGAGACAGGGGATGAAGCTTTCTTT
V gene: TRBV20-1
D gene: TRBD1
clone size: NA
J gene: TRBJ1-1

CDR3 protein: CASSLAGTGSSYNSPLHF
CDR3 DNA: TGCGCCAGCAGCTTGGCGGGGACGGGGAGCTCCTATAATTCACCCCTCCACTTT
V gene: TRBV5-1
D gene: NA
clone size: NA
J gene: TRBJ1-6

CDR3 protein: CASSLGRGRYEKLFF
CDR3 DNA: TGTGCCAGCAGCTTGGGCAGGGGCCGTTACGAAAAACTGTTTTTT
V gene: TRBV7-9
D gene: NA
clone size: NA
J gene: TRBJ1-4

CDR3 protein: CASSLGLNQPQHF
CDR3 DNA: TGCGCCAGCAGCTTGGGGCTTAATCAGCCCCAGCATTTT
V gene: TRBV5-1
D gene: NA
clone size: few
J gene: TRBJ1-5

CDR3 protein: CASSPRGGSDSPLHF
CDR3 DNA: TGTGCCAGCAGCCCGCGGGGGGGATCGGATTCACCCCTCCACTTT
V gene: TRBV7-3
D gene: NA
clone size: NA
J gene: TRBJ1-6

CDR3 protein: CAWSTGAKQPQHF
CDR3 DNA: TGTGCCTGGAGTACAGGGGCGAAACAGCCCCAGCATTTT
V gene: TRBV30
D gene: TRBD1
clone size: few
J gene: TRBJ1-5

CDR3 protein: CAWSVRATAYGYTF
CDR3 DNA: TGTGCCTGGAGTGTACGAGCGACCGCCTATGGCTACACCTTC
V gene: TRBV30
D gene: NA
clone size: NA
J gene: TRBJ1-2

CDR3 protein: CASSLPGDYQETQYF
CDR3 DNA: TGTGCCAGCAGCTTGCCAGGAGACTACCAAGAGACCCAGTACTTC
V gene: TRBV5-8
D gene: NA
clone size: NA
J gene: TRBJ2-5

CDR3 protein: CASSPGGTANTGELFF
CDR3 DNA: TGTGCCAGTAGTCCAGGCGGAACGGCGAACACCGGGGAGCTGTTTTTT
V gene: TRBV19
D gene: NA
clone size: once
J gene: TRBJ2-2

CDR3 protein: CASSVRGSPLHF
CDR3 DNA: TGTGCCAGCAGTGTCAGGGGTTCACCCCTCCACTTT
V gene: TRBV25-1
D gene: NA
clone size: NA
J gene: TRBJ1-6

CDR3 protein: CASSLAQGLNQPQHF
CDR3 DNA: TGTGCCAGCAGCTTAGCCCAGGGACTTAATCAGCCCCAGCATTTT
V gene: TRBV5-6
D gene: NA
clone size: NA
J gene: TRBJ1-5

CDR3 protein: CASSSSGSTGELFF
CDR3 DNA: TGTGCCAGCAGCTCCTCCGGGAGCACCGGGGAGCTGTTTTTT
V gene: TRBV7-9
D gene: NA
clone size: few
J gene: TRBJ2-2

CDR3 protein: CASSQRGGGLGSYNEQFF
CDR3 DNA: TGTGCCAGCAGCCAGCGGGGGGGCGGCTTAGGCTCCTACAATGAGCAGTTCTTC
V gene: TRBV5-4
D gene: TRBD2
clone size: NA
J gene: TRBJ2-1

CDR3 protein: CASSLFSTGHRGRTQYF
CDR3 DNA: TGTGCCAGCAGCCTATTCTCGACAGGCCATAGGGGGAGGACGCAGTATTTT
V gene: TRBV13
D gene: NA
clone size: few
J gene: TRBJ2-3

CDR3 protein: CASSEWTSQETQYF
CDR3 DNA: TGCGCCAGCAGTGAATGGACAAGCCAAGAGACCCAGTACTTC
V gene: TRBV10-1
D gene: NA
clone size: NA
J gene: TRBJ2-5

CDR3 protein: CASSQDAFSYEQYF
CDR3 DNA: TGTGCCAGCAGCCAAGACGCTTTCTCCTACGAGCAGTACTTC
V gene: TRBV14
D gene: NA
clone size: once
J gene: TRBJ2-7

CDR3 protein: CASSFDSTSGNTIYF
CDR3 DNA: TGTGCCAGCAGCTTCGACAGTACCTCTGGAAACACCATATATTTT
V gene: TRBV7-2
D gene: NA
clone size: few
J gene: TRBJ1-3

CDR3 protein: CASSVTGGASYEQYF
CDR3 DNA: TGTGCCAGCAGTGTTACAGGGGGTGCGTCCTACGAGCAGTACTTC
V gene: TRBV2
D gene: TRBD1
clone size: NA
J gene: TRBJ2-7

CDR3 protein: CAISGHRGNTEAFF
CDR3 DNA: TGTGCCATCAGTGGACACAGGGGGAACACTGAAGCTTTCTTT
V gene: TRBV10-3
D gene: TRBD1
clone size: few
J gene: TRBJ1-1

CDR3 protein: CASSEASGGGYEQYF
CDR3 DNA: TGTGCCAGCAGTGAAGCTAGCGGGGGGGGCTACGAGCAGTACTTC
V gene: TRBV6-1
D gene: TRBD2
clone size: once
J gene: TRBJ2-7

CDR3 protein: CASSSRLAGGRNEQFF
CDR3 DNA: TGTGCCAGCAGCTCGAGACTAGCGGGGGGGCGGAATGAGCAGTTCTTC
V gene: TRBV7-2
D gene: TRBD2
clone size: NA
J gene: TRBJ2-1

CDR3 protein: CASSPRGFEETQYF
CDR3 DNA: TGTGCCAGTAGCCCCAGGGGATTCGAGGAGACCCAGTACTTC
V gene: TRBV19
D gene: NA
clone size: NA
J gene: TRBJ2-5

CDR3 protein: CASTESSGWGTDTQYF
CDR3 DNA: TGCGCCAGCACAGAGTCCTCGGGGTGGGGCACAGATACGCAGTATTTT
V gene: TRBV10-1
D gene: NA
clone size: NA
J gene: TRBJ2-3

CDR3 protein: CAWSLGEGEKLFF
CDR3 DNA: TGTGCCTGGAGTCTAGGGGAAGGAGAAAAACTGTTTTTT
V gene: TRBV30
D gene: NA
clone size: NA
J gene: TRBJ1-4

CDR3 protein: CASSYSTGRTEAFF
CDR3 DNA: TGTGCCAGCAGTTACTCGACAGGAAGGACTGAAGCTTTCTTT
V gene: TRBV6-5
D gene: NA
clone size: few
J gene: TRBJ1-1

CDR3 protein: CASSRQSSGTGAGNTIYF
CDR3 DNA: TGTGCCAGTAGCCGCCAATCTTCCGGGACAGGGGCGGGAAACACCATATATTTT
V gene: TRBV19
D gene: TRBD1
clone size: few
J gene: TRBJ1-3

CDR3 protein: CASSLAGGQGSGNTIYF
CDR3 DNA: TGTGCCAGCAGCTTAGCAGGGGGACAGGGATCTGGAAACACCATATATTTT
V gene: TRBV7-9
D gene: TRBD1
clone size: NA
J gene: TRBJ1-3

CDR3 protein: CASSVDSIAKPQHF
CDR3 DNA: TGTGCCAGCAGCGTAGACAGTATAGCGAAGCCCCAGCATTTT
V gene: TRBV9
D gene: NA
clone size: NA
J gene: TRBJ1-5

CDR3 protein: CASMRRSGANVLTF
CDR3 DNA: TGTGCCAGCATGAGGCGGTCTGGGGCCAACGTCCTGACTTTC
V gene: TRBV2
D gene: NA
clone size: once
J gene: TRBJ2-6

CDR3 protein: CASSLSVTDTQYF
CDR3 DNA: TGTGCCAGCAGCTTGTCGGTCACAGATACGCAGTATTTT
V gene: TRBV7-6
D gene: NA
clone size: NA
J gene: TRBJ2-3